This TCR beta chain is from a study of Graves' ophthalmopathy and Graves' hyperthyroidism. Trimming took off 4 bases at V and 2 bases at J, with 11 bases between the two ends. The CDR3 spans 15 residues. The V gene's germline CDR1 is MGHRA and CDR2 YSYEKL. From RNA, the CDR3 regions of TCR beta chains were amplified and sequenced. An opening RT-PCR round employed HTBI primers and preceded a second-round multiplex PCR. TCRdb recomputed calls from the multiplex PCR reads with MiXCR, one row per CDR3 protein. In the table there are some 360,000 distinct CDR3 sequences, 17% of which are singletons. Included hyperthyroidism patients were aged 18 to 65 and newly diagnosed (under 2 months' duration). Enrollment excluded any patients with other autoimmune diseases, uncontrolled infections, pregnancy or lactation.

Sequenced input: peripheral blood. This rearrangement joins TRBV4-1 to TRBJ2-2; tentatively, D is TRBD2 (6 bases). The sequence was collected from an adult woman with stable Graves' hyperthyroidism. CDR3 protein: CASSPRDRNTGELFF. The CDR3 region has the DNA TGCGCCAGCAGCCCGCGGGACCGCAACACCGGGGAGCTGTTTTTT.